These 27 T cell receptor beta chains came from one sample sequenced in a study of blood T cell repertoires in COVID-19 (dated by TCRdb to about 2020). Receptor amplification or capture employed the immunoSEQ multiplex PCR assay. TCRdb mirrors the immuneACCESS table, restricted to in-frame sequences. Some clones are absent from its copies; in checked studies, under half trace to an unresolved V gene, and the reason for the others is unknown. The table for this sample lists about 280,000 clones; roughly 86% of them were counted only once. The biggest ten clones account for about 8.7% of the sample. Specimen: peripheral blood. The source of these receptors is a man aged 35 to 55 with active or convalescent COVID-19.

The genes are TRBV28 and TRBJ2-1; TRBD1 agrees at 10 bases. The CDR3 extends over 15 amino acids. J was trimmed by 5 bases and V by 4 bases; bases with no gene match: 5. CDR1 is MDHEN and CDR2 is SYDVKM in the germline V gene. The CDR3 DNA sequence: TGTGCCAGCAGTTATACGGGGACAGGGGACAATGAGCAGTTCTTC. This translates into CASSYTGTGDNEQFF.

The gene calls are TRBV7-2 and TRBJ1-4, with a possible D match to TRBD1 (5 bases). V dropped 5 bases and J dropped 7 bases, with 14 bases sitting between them. The CDR3 covers 14 residues. Per the germline V gene, CDR1 is SGHTA and CDR2 is FQGNSA. This CDR3 reads CASSIGGISEKLFF. CDR3 in DNA: TGTGCCAGCAGCATTGGGGGGATTAGTGAAAAACTGTTTTTT.

The gene calls are TRBV27 and TRBJ1-3, with a weak D call TRBD1 (6 bases). The V and J ends lost 5 bases and 4 bases respectively, with 9 bases between them. CDR1 is MNHEY, CDR2 SMNVEV, per germline (reference sequence). The CDR3 spans 13 residues. CDR3 amino acids: CASSNQGGNTIYF. CDR3 nucleotides: TGTGCCAGCAGTAACCAGGGGGGAAACACCATATATTTT.

This clone appeared a few times. The rearrangement uses TRBV2 and TRBJ1-1; tentatively, D is TRBD1 (6 bases). V was cut by 2 bases and J by 4 bases, with 8 bases left in between. The CDR3 is 13 amino acids. CDR1 SNHLY and CDR2 FYNNEI come from the germline V gene. CDR3 DNA: TGTGCCAGCAGTGAATTAGGGGGCACTGAAGCTTTCTTT. Translation: CASSELGGTEAFF.

The chain couples TRBV19 to TRBJ2-1; 9 nucleotides line up with TRBD2. This CDR3 has 15 amino acids. Germline-derived CDR1 and CDR2 are LNHDA and SQIVND (reference sequence). The J segment lost 0 bases and the V segment lost 4 bases, leaving 1 base of the junction unmatched. For the CDR3, the DNA is TGTGCCAGTAGTAGCGGGAGGGCCTCCTACAATGAGCAGTTCTTC. Translation: CASSSGRASYNEQFF.

The sample holds a few counts of this clone. The chain is built from TRBV7-6 and TRBJ2-3; 11 bases align to TRBD2. Germline V gene sequence: CDR1 SGHVS, CDR2 FNYEAQ. This CDR3 has 16 residues. Unmatched junction bases numbered 7, after V lost 4 bases and J lost 4 bases. CDR3 DNA sequence: TGTGCCAGCAGCTCAACTAGCGGGGGCTGGTCAGATACGCAGTATTTT. It yields the protein CASSSTSGGWSDTQYF.

V usage is TRBV19 and J usage is TRBJ1-6; 7 nucleotides agree with TRBD1. The CDR3 spans 14 residues. The trim removed 5 bases at V and 10 bases at J, leaving 8 bases unmatched. The germline V gene encodes CDR1 LNHDA and CDR2 SQIVND (reference sequence). CDR3 sequence reads: CASSDRGGGSPLHF. In nucleotides, the CDR3 is TGTGCCAGTAGTGATCGAGGGGGCGGATCACCCCTCCACTTT.

The chain employs TRBV28 and TRBJ1-1; 7 bases map to TRBD1. V was pared by 4 bases and J by 4 bases, with 9 bases of the junction left unmatched. The CDR3 extends over 15 amino acids. Germline V lookup: CDR1 MDHEN, CDR2 SYDVKM. The CDR3 reads CASSSGTVRFTEAFF. The CDR3 region has the DNA TGTGCCAGCAGTTCGGGGACAGTTCGGTTCACTGAAGCTTTCTTT.

This clone appeared a single time. The V and J genes are TRBV24-1 and TRBJ2-1; 8 bases map to TRBD1. J lost 0 bases, V lost 3 bases, and 9 bases had no gene match. Germline CDR1 KGHDR, CDR2 SFDVKD. This CDR3 is built from 18 residues. CDR3 loop: CATSDIPGQGGSYNEQFF. The CDR3 region has the DNA TGTGCCACCAGTGATATCCCAGGACAGGGCGGCTCCTACAATGAGCAGTTCTTC.

The chain couples TRBV25-1 to TRBJ1-4, with D perhaps matching TRBD1 (6 bases). V dropped 0 bases and J dropped 8 bases, with 22 bases sitting between them. Looked up from germline, CDR1 is MGHDK and CDR2 is SYGVNS. The CDR3 covers 18 residues. The CDR3 coding sequence is TGTGCCAGCAGTGAATACTACCGGGACACCCTGTCCTACGAAAAACTGTTTTTT. Translation gives CASSEYYRDTLSYEKLFF.

The chain recombines TRBV9 with TRBJ2-7; 7 bases are shared with TRBD1. From germline, CDR1 is SGDLS and CDR2 YYNGEE. The CDR3 runs to 14 residues. Trimming took 8 bases from V and 4 from J; bases not matched to a gene: 12. The CDR3 sequence: CASKETGCIYEQYF. CDR3 DNA sequence: TGTGCCAGTAAGGAGACAGGGTGTATATACGAGCAGTACTTC.

The CDR3 DNA sequence: TGTGCCAGCGGAGCAAGCTATGGCTACACCTTC. Its translation: CASGASYGYTF. The rearrangement uses TRBV27 and TRBJ1-2, with no clear D. The CDR3 is made up of 11 amino acids. Germline CDR1 MNHEY, CDR2 SMNVEV (reference sequence). The V end lost 8 bases, the J end lost 4 bases, and 8 bases lay between the germline ends.

Only one count was recorded for this clone. J is TRBJ1-2 and V is TRBV19, with D maybe TRBD1 (5 bases). CDR1 and CDR2 from the germline V gene are LNHDA and SQIVND (reference sequence). Trimming removed 3 bases at V and 4 bases at J, with 12 bases between. The CDR3 is 14 amino acids. CDR3 amino acids: CASSMQGGGYGYTF. The CDR3, as DNA: TGTGCCAGTAGTATGCAGGGTGGCGGCTATGGCTACACCTTC.

This clone has more than one count but fewer than ten. The chain uses TRBV7-3 and TRBJ1-5; tentative D call: TRBD1 (5 bases). The CDR3 spans 15 residues. CDR1 and CDR2 (germline): SGHTA, FQGTGA. V lost 1 base, J lost 2 bases, and 9 bases lay in between. The CDR3 loop reads CASSLRGLRNQPQHF. The CDR3 region has the DNA TGTGCCAGCAGCTTAAGGGGACTTCGCAATCAGCCCCAGCATTTT.

The chain recombines TRBV6-5 with TRBJ1-1, with TRBD1 as a possible D gene (6 bases). CDR1 MNHEY and CDR2 SVGAGI come from the germline V gene. The V and J ends lost 8 bases and 6 bases respectively, with 16 bases between them. This CDR3 contains 13 residues. The CDR3 protein is CASEQGIRPEAFF. CDR3 nucleotide sequence: TGTGCCAGCGAACAGGGCATTCGGCCTGAAGCTTTCTTT.

The rearrangement links TRBV10-3 to TRBJ2-1; D not certain. Deletions cut 5 bases from V and 6 bases from J, with 11 bases between. The CDR3 contains 13 residues. Germline lookup yields CDR1 ENHRY and CDR2 SYGVKD. CDR3 in amino acids: CAISPRQANEQFF. In DNA, the CDR3 is TGTGCCATCAGTCCTCGACAAGCCAATGAGCAGTTCTTC.

The chain joins TRBV5-6 to TRBJ2-7; D not certain. Trimming left V 4 bases short and J 3 bases short, with 11 bases between. The CDR3 length is 13 residues. Germline V gives CDR1 SGHDT, CDR2 YYEEEE. The CDR3 coding sequence is TGTGCCAGCAGCCCCGGTTCAATCTACGAGCAGTACTTC. This sequence encodes CASSPGSIYEQYF.

This clone was recorded many times. This rearrangement joins TRBV20-1 to TRBJ2-7, with TRBD2 matching over 9 bases. Trimming at V came to 7 bases and at J to 7 bases, leaving 5 bases not matched to a gene. This CDR3 is 11 amino acids long. Germline values: CDR1 DFQATT, CDR2 SNEGSKA (reference sequence). The CDR3 DNA follows: TGCAGTGTGCCTAGCGGGAAGGAGCAGTACTTC. This gives the protein CSVPSGKEQYF.

The rearrangement links TRBV6-5 to TRBJ1-2; 8 nucleotides agree with TRBD1. This CDR3 is built from 14 residues. Trimming cost V 5 bases and J 8 bases; bases outside gene matches: 10. In germline, CDR1 is MNHEY, CDR2 SVGAGI. In DNA, the CDR3 is TGTGCCAGCAGTCCCCCAGGGGGCGCAGGGGGCTACACCTTC. This translates into CASSPPGGAGGYTF.

The V gene is TRBV28, the J gene TRBJ2-7; D call uncertain. Trimming took off 5 bases at V and 4 bases at J, with 9 bases between the two ends. CDR3 length: 12 residues. Germline V CDR1 and CDR2: MDHEN, SYDVKM. CDR3 nucleotides: TGTGCCAGCAGTGATGGTCGGTACGAGCAGTACTTC. This codes for CASSDGRYEQYF.

The chain joins TRBV6-5 to TRBJ1-1, with a weak D call TRBD1 (5 bases). The germline gives CDR1 MNHEY, CDR2 SVGAGI. The CDR3 runs to 14 residues. Between the trimmed V and J ends, which lost 7 bases and 3 bases, there was a span of 15 bases. This CDR3 is CASTPRAGHTEAFF. The CDR3 region has the DNA TGTGCCAGCACCCCAAGGGCAGGGCACACTGAAGCTTTCTTT.

J is TRBJ1-1 and V is TRBV6-6; D remains unclear. The germline CDR1 and CDR2 sequences are MNHNY and SVGAGI (reference sequence). V lost 6 bases to trimming and J lost 7 bases, with 12 bases between them. The CDR3 covers 12 residues. The CDR3: CASRISPYEAFF. The CDR3 region has the DNA TGTGCCAGCAGGATTAGTCCGTATGAAGCTTTCTTT.

This chain uses TRBV28 with TRBJ1-2, with D tentatively TRBD1 (5 bases). Trimming took off 2 bases at V and 6 bases at J, with 16 bases between the two ends. The germline V gene encodes CDR1 MDHEN and CDR2 SYDVKM. This CDR3 contains 15 residues. The CDR3 DNA sequence: TGTGCCAGCAGTTTAAGTCGGGGGGGTATCGATGGCTACACCTTC. Encoded protein: CASSLSRGGIDGYTF.

The rearrangement uses TRBV14 and TRBJ2-7; tentatively, D is TRBD1 (5 bases). The CDR3 sequence is 13 residues long. V was pared by 3 bases and J by 2 bases, with 8 bases between. Germline V lookup: CDR1 SGHDN, CDR2 FVKESK. The CDR3 is CASSHRDPYEQYF. CDR3 DNA: TGTGCCAGCAGCCACAGGGATCCCTACGAGCAGTACTTC.

This rearrangement joins TRBV7-9 to TRBJ2-2, with D hard to call. Per the germline V gene, CDR1 is SEHNR and CDR2 is FQNEAQ (reference sequence). The CDR3 covers 13 residues. V was clipped by 0 bases and J by 8 bases, with 7 bases between them. The CDR3 DNA reads TGTGCCAGCAGCTTAGCGTCTTCTGGGGAGCTGTTTTTT. Its translation: CASSLASSGELFF.

This clone occurred a few times. The rearrangement uses TRBV19 and TRBJ2-5; perhaps TRBD1 as D (6 bases). Deletions cut 9 bases from V and 0 bases from J, with 11 bases between. CDR1 and CDR2 from the germline V gene are LNHDA and SQIVND (reference sequence). The CDR3 runs to 13 residues. CDR3 nucleotide sequence: TGTGCCAGCAGCGGACAGTACCAAGAGACCCAGTACTTC. The encoded protein is CASSGQYQETQYF.

The chain employs TRBV19 and TRBJ1-5; D is unresolved. The germline V gene encodes CDR1 LNHDA and CDR2 SQIVND (reference sequence). This CDR3 is built from 15 residues. The germline V and J ends were trimmed by 0 bases and 2 bases, with 8 bases remaining between them. The CDR3 sequence is CASSIDGWGNQPQHF. The DNA for the CDR3 is TGTGCCAGTAGTATAGACGGGTGGGGCAATCAGCCCCAGCATTTT.